Below are 9 T cell receptor beta chains sequenced from a single sample in a study of blood T cell repertoires in COVID-19. Using immunoSEQ multiplex PCR, the repertoire was profiled, and TCRdb retains in-frame clones only, with some absent. Found here are some 240,000 clones, 75% to 90% of them singletons; the top ten hold 6% to 9%. Source material: peripheral blood. The origin of the receptors is a man in his fifties or sixties who had recovered from COVID-19.

The chain is built from TRBV18 and TRBJ1-5; D gene ambiguous. Germline CDR1 is KGHSH and CDR2 is LQKENI. The CDR3 totals 16 residues. V gave up 0 bases and J gave up 1 base, with 10 bases separating them. The CDR3 DNA reads TGTGCCAGCTCACCACCTGGGGAGAGGAGCAATCAGCCCCAGCATTTT. Amino acids: CASSPPGERSNQPQHF.

The chain carries TRBV2 and TRBJ2-3; TRBD2 agrees at 13 bases. The CDR3 has 15 amino acids. Germline V gene data show CDR1 as SNHLY and CDR2 as FYNNEI. V dropped 6 bases and J dropped 4; count of bases not matched to a gene: 4. The CDR3 loop reads CASRLGTSGADTQYF. In nucleotides, the CDR3 is TGTGCCAGCAGGTTGGGGACTAGCGGGGCAGATACGCAGTATTTT.

The gene calls are TRBV6-1 and TRBJ2-3; 11 nucleotides line up with TRBD1. The V segment lost 1 base and the J segment 5 bases; nucleotides outside the gene matches: 2. Per the germline V gene, CDR1 is MNHNS and CDR2 is SASEGT. The CDR3 has 15 residues. CDR3 in DNA: TGTGCCAGCAGTGAAGAGGGACAGGGGGGAGATACGCAGTATTTT. Amino acid sequence: CASSEEGQGGDTQYF.

Regarding this clone: Different DNA sequences within this sample yield the same CDR3. The chain is built from TRBV18 and TRBJ1-5; TRBD1 might be the D (6 bases). This CDR3 is 15 amino acids long. V lost 0 bases and J 3 bases, leaving 9 bases between the germline ends. Per germline, CDR1 KGHSH and CDR2 LQKENI. DNA of the CDR3: TGTGCCAGCTCACCACCCGGACAGAACAATCAGCCCCAGCATTTT. It codes for CASSPPGQNNQPQHF. Together with reference TRBV18 and TRBJ1-5, the CDR3 gives the full variable domain: NAGVMQNPRHLVRRRGQEARLRCSPMKGHSHVYWYRQLPEEGLKFMVYLQKENIIDESGMPKERFSAEFPKEGPSILRIQQVVRGDSAAYFCASSPPGQNNQPQHFGDGTRLSIL.

V usage is TRBV6-5 and J usage is TRBJ2-6; the D gene is possibly TRBD1 (6 bases). This CDR3 comprises 15 residues. Germline-derived CDR1 and CDR2 are MNHEY and SVGAGI. V lost 9 bases, J lost 1 base, and 13 bases lay in between. The CDR3: CASRRGTSGANVLTF. CDR3 nucleotides: TGTGCCAGTCGTAGGGGGACGTCTGGGGCCAACGTCCTGACTTTC.

The chain joins TRBV13 to TRBJ1-6; D perhaps matches TRBD1 (5 bases). V lost 1 base and J 8 bases, leaving 12 bases between the germline ends. Germline values: CDR1 PRHDT, CDR2 FYEKMQ (reference sequence). The CDR3 is 15 residues long. The CDR3 is CASSLDRGKYSPLHF. The CDR3, as DNA: TGTGCCAGCAGCTTAGATCGGGGGAAGTATTCACCCCTCCACTTT.

The chain joins TRBV10-1 to TRBJ2-7; the D is unclear. V was shortened by 5 bases and J by 0 bases, with 14 bases between the two germline ends. Germline V gives CDR1 WNHNN, CDR2 SYGVQD (reference sequence). The CDR3 sequence is 15 residues long. The CDR3 DNA is TGCGCCAGCAGTCCCTATTGTAGGAGCTCCTACGAGCAGTACGTC. Its protein is CASSPYCRSSYEQYV.

This chain joins TRBV7-6 and TRBJ1-1; 11 bases align to TRBD1. CDR1 and CDR2 from the germline V gene are SGHVS and FNYEAQ. This CDR3 has 18 residues. Trimming removed 5 bases from V and 0 bases from J; junction bases left unmatched: 11. CDR3 bases: TGTGCCAGCAGCCCCCGTGGGACAGGGGGGTTCATGAACACTGAAGCTTTCTTT. Encoded protein: CASSPRGTGGFMNTEAFF.

This clone was counted between two and nine times. The chain has TRBV5-6 and TRBJ2-7; weak D call: TRBD2 (5 bases). The germline gives CDR1 SGHDT, CDR2 YYEEEE. Trimming took off 7 bases at V and 2 bases at J, with 13 bases between the two ends. The CDR3 contains 13 residues. The CDR3 sequence: CASGGLNPYEQYF. The CDR3 DNA is TGTGCCAGCGGAGGACTGAACCCCTACGAGCAGTACTTC.